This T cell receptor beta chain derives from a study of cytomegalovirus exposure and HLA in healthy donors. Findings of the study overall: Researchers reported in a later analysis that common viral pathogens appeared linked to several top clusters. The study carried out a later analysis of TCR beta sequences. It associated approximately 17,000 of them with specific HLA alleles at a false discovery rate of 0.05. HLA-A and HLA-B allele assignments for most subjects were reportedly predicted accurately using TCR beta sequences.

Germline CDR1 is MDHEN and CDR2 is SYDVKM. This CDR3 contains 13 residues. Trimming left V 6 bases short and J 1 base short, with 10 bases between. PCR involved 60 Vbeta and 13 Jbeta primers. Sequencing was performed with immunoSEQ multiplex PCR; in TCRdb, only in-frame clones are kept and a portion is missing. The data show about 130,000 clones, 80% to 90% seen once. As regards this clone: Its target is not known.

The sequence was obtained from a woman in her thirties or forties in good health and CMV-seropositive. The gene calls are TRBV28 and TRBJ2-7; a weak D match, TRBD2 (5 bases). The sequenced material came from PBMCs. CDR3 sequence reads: CASSRGRSYEQYF. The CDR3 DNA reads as TGTGCCAGCAGCCGGGGAAGGTCCTACGAGCAGTACTTC.